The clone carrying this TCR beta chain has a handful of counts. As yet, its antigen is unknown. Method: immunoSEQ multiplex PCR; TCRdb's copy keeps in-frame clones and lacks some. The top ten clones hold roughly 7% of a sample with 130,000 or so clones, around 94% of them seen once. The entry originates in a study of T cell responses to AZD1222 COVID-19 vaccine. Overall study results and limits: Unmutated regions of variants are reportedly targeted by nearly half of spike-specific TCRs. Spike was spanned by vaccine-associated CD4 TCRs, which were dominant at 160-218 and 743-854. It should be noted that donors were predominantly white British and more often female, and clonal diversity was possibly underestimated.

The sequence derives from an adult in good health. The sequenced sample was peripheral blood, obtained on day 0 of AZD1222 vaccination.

CDR3 sequence reads: CASSLRVGVGNQPQHF. The CDR3 DNA reads TGCGCCAGCAGCCTGCGTGTTGGGGTTGGCAATCAGCCCCAGCATTTT. This chain links TRBV4-3 with TRBJ1-5, with D hard to call. From germline, CDR1 is LGHNA and CDR2 YSLEER. The CDR3 spans 16 residues. With 4 bases removed from V and 2 bases from J, the gap between germline ends came to 15 bases.